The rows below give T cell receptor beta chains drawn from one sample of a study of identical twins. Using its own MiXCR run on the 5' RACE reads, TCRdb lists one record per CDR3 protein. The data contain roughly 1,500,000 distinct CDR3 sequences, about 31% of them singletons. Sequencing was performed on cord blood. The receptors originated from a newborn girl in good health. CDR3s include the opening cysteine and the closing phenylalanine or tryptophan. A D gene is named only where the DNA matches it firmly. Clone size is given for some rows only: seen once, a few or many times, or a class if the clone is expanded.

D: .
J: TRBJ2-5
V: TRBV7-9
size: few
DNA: TGTGCCAGCAGCTTAGGGACGGTTCGGTACTTC
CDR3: CASSLGTVRYF

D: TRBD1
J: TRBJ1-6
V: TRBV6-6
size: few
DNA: TGTGCCAGCAGTTACGAGGGGGCCGACTCACCCCTCCACTTT
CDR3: CASSYEGADSPLHF

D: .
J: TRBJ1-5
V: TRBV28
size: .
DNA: TGTGCCAGCAGTTTCAACGCCAGGGGTAGCAATCAGCCCCAGCATTTT
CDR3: CASSFNARGSNQPQHF

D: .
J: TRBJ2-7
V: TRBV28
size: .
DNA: TGTGCCAGCAGTCCCGCGGCTCCCTGGTCCTACGAGCAGTACTTC
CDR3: CASSPAAPWSYEQYF

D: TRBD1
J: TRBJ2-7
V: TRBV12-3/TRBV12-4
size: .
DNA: TGTGCCAGCAGTTCCGGACAGGCTGGCAATGAGCAGTACTTC
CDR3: CASSSGQAGNEQYF

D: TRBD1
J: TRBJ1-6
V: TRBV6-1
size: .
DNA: TGTGCCAGCAGTGCCCATCAGGGGGCCGGTTCACCCCTCCACTTT
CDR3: CASSAHQGAGSPLHF

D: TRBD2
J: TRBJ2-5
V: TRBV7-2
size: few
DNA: TGTGCCAGTAGCCAGGGACTAGCGGAAAAAGAGACCCAGTACTTC
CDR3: CASSQGLAEKETQYF

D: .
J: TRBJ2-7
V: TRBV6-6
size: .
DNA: TGTGCCAGCAGTTCTACTAGTCGACTAAGAAGGGAGCAGTACTTC
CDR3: CASSSTSRLRREQYF

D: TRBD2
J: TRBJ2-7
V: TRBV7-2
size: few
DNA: TGTGCCAGCAGTAACCCCCCAGCGGGAGGGCCACCCTACGAGCAGTACTTC
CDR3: CASSNPPAGGPPYEQYF

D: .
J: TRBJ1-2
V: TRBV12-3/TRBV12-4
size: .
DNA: TGTGCCAGCAGTGTAACACGACGACTCCTAGGCCCCCTACATCGCTTCTATGGCTACACCTTC
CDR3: CASSVTRRLLGPLHRFYGYTF

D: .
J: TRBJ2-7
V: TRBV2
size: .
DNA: TGTGCCAGCAGTGAAATCGGGACGTTTGTATACGAGCAGTACTTC
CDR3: CASSEIGTFVYEQYF

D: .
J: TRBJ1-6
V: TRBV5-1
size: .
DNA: TGCGCCAGCAGCGCGGAGTTGAGCTCCTATAATTCACCCCTCCACTTT
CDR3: CASSAELSSYNSPLHF

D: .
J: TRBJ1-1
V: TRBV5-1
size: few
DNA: TGCGCCAGCAGCTTGTCCCCTGCCCGGGGGCTGGCTGAAGCTTTCTTT
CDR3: CASSLSPARGLAEAFF

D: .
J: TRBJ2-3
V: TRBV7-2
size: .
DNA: TGTGTTGAAAGGGGAACGGGCACAGATACGCAGTATTTT
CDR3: CVERGTGTDTQYF

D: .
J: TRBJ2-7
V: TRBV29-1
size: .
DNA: TGCAGCGTTGAAGGGAAGGCCTACGAGCAGTACTTC
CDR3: CSVEGKAYEQYF

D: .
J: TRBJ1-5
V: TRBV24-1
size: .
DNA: TGTGCCACCTCATTGGGCCTAGGCGGGAATCAGCCCCAGCATTTT
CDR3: CATSLGLGGNQPQHF

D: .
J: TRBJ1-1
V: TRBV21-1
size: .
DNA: TGTGCCAGCAGCAAAGCCAGGGGGGGGACTGAAGCTTTCTTT
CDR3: CASSKARGGTEAFF

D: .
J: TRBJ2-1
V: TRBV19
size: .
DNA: TGTGCCAGTAGTATAAGTCAGCGGAAGGTCTACAATGAGCAGTTCTTC
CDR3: CASSISQRKVYNEQFF

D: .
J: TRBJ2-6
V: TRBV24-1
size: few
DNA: TGTGCCACCAGTCCCTCTGGCGGGGCCAACGTCCTGACTTTC
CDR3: CATSPSGGANVLTF

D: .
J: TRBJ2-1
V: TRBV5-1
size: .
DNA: TGCGCCAGCAGCTATGGGGGCCCAGGAGCACACAATGAGCAGTTCTTC
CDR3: CASSYGGPGAHNEQFF

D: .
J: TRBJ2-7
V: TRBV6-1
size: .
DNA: TGTGCCAGCACGGTCCTAGAGGAGCAGTACTTC
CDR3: CASTVLEEQYF

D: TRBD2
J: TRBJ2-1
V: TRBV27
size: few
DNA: TGTGCCAGCACCAAAGGGACTAGCGGAAACAATGAGCAGTTCTTC
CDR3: CASTKGTSGNNEQFF

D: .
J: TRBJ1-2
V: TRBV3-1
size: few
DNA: TGTGCCAGCAGCCAAGGACGGCGGAACTATGGCTACACCTTC
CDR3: CASSQGRRNYGYTF

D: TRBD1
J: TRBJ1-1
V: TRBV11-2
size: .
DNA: TGTGCCAGCAGCTTAAGGGGACAGGGATTGAACACTGAAGCTTTCTTT
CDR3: CASSLRGQGLNTEAFF

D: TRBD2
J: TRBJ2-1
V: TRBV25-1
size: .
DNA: TGTGCCAGCAGTGAATATCCCGCTAGCGGGAGTGACAATGAGCAGTTCTTC
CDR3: CASSEYPASGSDNEQFF

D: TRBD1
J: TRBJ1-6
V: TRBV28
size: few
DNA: TGTGCCAGCAGTCCCCAGGGACAGCTACAAAATTCACCCCTCCACTTT
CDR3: CASSPQGQLQNSPLHF

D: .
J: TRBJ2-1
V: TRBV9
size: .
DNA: TGTGCCAGCAGCGTAGTAGGTAGTCTAGCCACCTACAATGAGCAGTTCTTC
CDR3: CASSVVGSLATYNEQFF

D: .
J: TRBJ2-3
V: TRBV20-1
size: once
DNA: TGCAGTGCCCTCACAAGGGGGGGGGGGTATTTT
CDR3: CSALTRGGGYF

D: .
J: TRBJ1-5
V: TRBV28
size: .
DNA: TGTGCCAGCTGGCGGCCACAGGGAAAGAGTAATCAGCCCCAGCATTTT
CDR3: CASWRPQGKSNQPQHF

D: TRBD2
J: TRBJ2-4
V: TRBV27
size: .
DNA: TGTGCCAGCAGTTTACGGGGGACTAGCGGGGGGTTTTTTATTCAGTACTTC
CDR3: CASSLRGTSGGFFIQYF

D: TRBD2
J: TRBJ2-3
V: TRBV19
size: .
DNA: TGTGCCAGTAGTAGCGGGACTAGCGGATACACAGATACGCAGTATTTT
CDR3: CASSSGTSGYTDTQYF

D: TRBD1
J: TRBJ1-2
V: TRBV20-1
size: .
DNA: TGCAGTGCTAGAGGACAGGGGGCGAAAGCTAACTATGGCTACACCTTC
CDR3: CSARGQGAKANYGYTF

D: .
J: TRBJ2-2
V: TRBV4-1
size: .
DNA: TGCGCCAGCAGCCTCCCCACCCAAAAGCCGAACACCGGGGAGCTGTTTTTT
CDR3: CASSLPTQKPNTGELFF

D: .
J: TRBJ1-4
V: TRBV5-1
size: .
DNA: TGCGCCAGCAGCTTGGGACGGACCTTGGGGGGAAAACTGTTTTTT
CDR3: CASSLGRTLGGKLFF

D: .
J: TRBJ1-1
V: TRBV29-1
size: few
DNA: TGCAGCGTTGAAGGGGGTTTGGCTAAGAACACTGAAGCTTTCTTT
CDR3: CSVEGGLAKNTEAFF

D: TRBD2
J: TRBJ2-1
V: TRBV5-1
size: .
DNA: TGCGCCAGCAGCTTGGACGGCGGGGGGGCCGTCAGTTACAATGAGCAGTTCTTC
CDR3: CASSLDGGGAVSYNEQFF

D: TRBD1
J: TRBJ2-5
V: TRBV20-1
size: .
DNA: TGCAGTGCATGGACGGACAGGGACCAAGAGACCCAGTACTTC
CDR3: CSAWTDRDQETQYF

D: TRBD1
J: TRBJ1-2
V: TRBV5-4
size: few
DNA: TGTGCCAGCAGCTTGGCCAGGGGGGGATACTATGGCTACACCTTC
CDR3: CASSLARGGYYGYTF

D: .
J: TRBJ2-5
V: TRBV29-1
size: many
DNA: TGCAGCGTTGTCGCAGCGACGGAGACCCAGTACTTC
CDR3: CSVVAATETQYF

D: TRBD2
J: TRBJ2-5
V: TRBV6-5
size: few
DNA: TGTGCCAGCAGTTACGGCGGACTAGCGGGGGGTAAAGAGACCCAGTACTTC
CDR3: CASSYGGLAGGKETQYF

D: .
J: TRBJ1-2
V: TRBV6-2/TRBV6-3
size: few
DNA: TGTGCCAGCAGACGCGAAACAGGGAACGTTGGCTACACCTTC
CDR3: CASRRETGNVGYTF

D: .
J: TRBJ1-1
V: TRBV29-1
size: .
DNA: TGCAGCGTTGATGCGTACACTGAAGCTTTCTTT
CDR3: CSVDAYTEAFF

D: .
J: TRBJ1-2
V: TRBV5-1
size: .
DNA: TGCGCCAGCAGCCAGGGGACCGTCGAGTACGGCTACACCTTC
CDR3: CASSQGTVEYGYTF

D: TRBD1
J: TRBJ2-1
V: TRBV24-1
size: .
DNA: TGTGCCACCAGTGCCCCGGGACAGGGGGTGGGGCAGTTCTTC
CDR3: CATSAPGQGVGQFF

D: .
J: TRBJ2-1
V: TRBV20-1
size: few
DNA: TGCAGTGCTATTGTCGGGAGCTCCTACAATGAGCAGTTCTTC
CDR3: CSAIVGSSYNEQFF

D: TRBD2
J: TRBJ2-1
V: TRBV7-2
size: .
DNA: TGTGCCAGCAGGACTCTAGCGGGGATGTACAATGAGCAGTTCTTC
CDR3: CASRTLAGMYNEQFF

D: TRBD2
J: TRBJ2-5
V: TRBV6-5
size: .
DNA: TGTGCCAGCAGTCCTCGATGGCGGGAGTTAGGGGAGACCCAGTACTTC
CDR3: CASSPRWRELGETQYF

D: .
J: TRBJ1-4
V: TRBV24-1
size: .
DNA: TGTGCCACCAGGGCGTCGGCTGGGGAAAAACTGTTTTTT
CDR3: CATRASAGEKLFF

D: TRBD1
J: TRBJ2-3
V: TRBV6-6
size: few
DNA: TGTGCCAGCGGTCCGGGACAGGGAGTGGTCGGTACGCAGTATTTT
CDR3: CASGPGQGVVGTQYF

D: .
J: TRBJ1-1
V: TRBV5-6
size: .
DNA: TGTGCCAGCAGCTTGGAACGGATACTGAACACTGAAGCTTTCTTT
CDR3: CASSLERILNTEAFF

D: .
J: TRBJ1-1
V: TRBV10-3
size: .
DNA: TGTGCCATCGGGGGTGTGGGGGACACTGAAGCTTTCTTT
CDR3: CAIGGVGDTEAFF

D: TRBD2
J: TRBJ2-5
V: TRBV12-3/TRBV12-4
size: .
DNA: TGTGCCAGCAGTCCCGGACTAGCGGGAGGGGGATGGACCCAGTACTTC
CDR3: CASSPGLAGGGWTQYF

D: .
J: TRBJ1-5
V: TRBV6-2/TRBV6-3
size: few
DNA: TGTGCCAGCAGTTATACCGTTAAGGTTCAGCCCCAGCATTTT
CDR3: CASSYTVKVQPQHF